The 3 T cell receptor beta chains presented below share a single source sample, sequenced in a study of T-cell memory formation after mild COVID-19. TCRdb processed the 5' RACE reads anew with MiXCR; each CDR3 protein has one entry. The sample gives around 500,000 distinct CDR3 sequences, 18% of which show up once; 9% to 15% is in the top ten. The sample comprised PBMCs or a T cell subset sorted from them (not recorded which). These TCRs come from an adult woman who had mild COVID-19 (a few samples of this study predate the infection). Cell type and time point are not known.

This clonotype was seen at least ten times. The rearrangement joins TRBV6-2 or TRBV6-3 to TRBJ2-1; TRBD2 matches 8 bases. The CDR3 extends over 17 amino acids. From germline, CDR1 is MNHEY and CDR2 SVGEGT. V trimming: 0 bases; J trimming: 4 bases; junction bases outside the gene matches: 8. Here the CDR3 reads CASSYSSLAGIYNEQFF. The DNA of the CDR3 is TGTGCCAGCAGTTACTCTTCTCTAGCGGGTATATACAATGAGCAGTTCTTC.

V is TRBV7-2 and J is TRBJ2-1; D remains ambiguous. Trimming cost V 1 base and J 9 bases, with 13 bases left between them. This CDR3 comprises 14 residues. Germline V gene sequence: CDR1 SGHTA, CDR2 FQGNSA. CDR3 residues: CASSLVKAHSEQFF. In nucleotides, the CDR3 is TGTGCCAGCAGCTTAGTTAAGGCACACAGTGAGCAGTTCTTC.

This clonotype occurred a few times. This chain connects TRBV4-1 to TRBJ2-1; D perhaps matches TRBD2 (5 bases). Germline V CDR1 and CDR2: MGHRA, YSYEKL. Trimming cost V 5 bases and J 9 bases, with 14 bases left between them. The CDR3 is made up of 13 amino acids. The CDR3 DNA is TGCGCCAGCAGCACGGGAACCTGGGGTGAGCAGTTCTTC. This translates into CASSTGTWGEQFF.